This passage covers 9 T cell receptor beta chains from one sample sequenced in a study of T cells in Graves' hyperthyroidism and ophthalmopathy (dated by TCRdb to the late 2010s). Receptors were amplified or captured by multiplex PCR. Sequencer: Illumina HiSeq 2000. The TCR beta CDR3 regions were amplified from RNA transcripts. The TCR CDR3 was subjected to a first round of RT-PCR using the HTBI primer set and the Qiagen OneStep RT-PCR kit. TCRdb passed the public sequencing reads through fastp at Q25 and MiXCR, retaining productive beta sequences. Here each entry gathers all rows of one CDR3 protein and keeps the most common genes and DNA. This sample lists about 560,000 distinct CDR3 sequences; approximately 16% were detected once. The ten largest clones represent around 19% of the sample. Sample: blood. Receptor source: a woman in her late teens or twenties with Graves' hyperthyroidism.

About this clonotype itself: The conserved phenylalanine or tryptophan is not found at the CDR3 terminus, so this likely reflects a read error. J is TRBJ2-1 and V is TRBV4-3, with TRBD1 matching 8 bases. In germline, CDR1 is LGHNA, CDR2 YSLEER. CDR3 length: 14 residues. J lost 5 bases, V lost 4 bases, and 4 bases had no gene match. The CDR3 region has the DNA TGCGCCAGCAGCCCGCGGACAGGGAACAATGAGCAGTTCCTC. Its translation: CASSPRTGNNEQFL.

This clonotype was found a few times. J is TRBJ2-7 and V is TRBV30, with TRBD2 matching over 12 bases. Germline V gives CDR1 GTSNPN, CDR2 SVGIG (reference sequence). This CDR3 contains 15 residues. V shed 8 bases and J 5 bases; nucleotides not matched to a gene: 13. The CDR3: CARASLAGGRHEQYF. CDR3 sequence (DNA): TGTGCCCGAGCAAGCCTAGCGGGAGGGCGGCACGAGCAGTACTTC.

In its sample, this clonotype was seen many times. This sequence joins TRBV18 and TRBJ2-5; D is unresolved. The germline V and J ends were trimmed by 1 base and 1 base, with 7 bases remaining between them. CDR3 size: 14 residues. Germline V gene lookup returns CDR1 KGHSH and CDR2 LQKENI. The CDR3 protein is CASSPLGSQETQYF. The CDR3 bases are TGTGCCAGCTCACCACTAGGCAGCCAAGAGACCCAGTACTTC. Filled out from reference TRBV18 and TRBJ2-5, the complete variable domain reads NAGVMQNPRHLVRRRGQEARLRCSPMKGHSHVYWYRQLPEEGLKFMVYLQKENIIDESGMPKERFSAEFPKEGPSILRIQQVVRGDSAAYFCASSPLGSQETQYFGPGTRLLVL.

At least ten counts were recorded for this clonotype. The chain couples TRBV30 to TRBJ2-2, with D tentatively TRBD1 (5 bases). The CDR3 is 13 amino acids. Per germline, CDR1 GTSNPN and CDR2 SVGIG (reference sequence). V was trimmed by 3 bases and J by 4 bases, leaving 9 bases between them. CDR3 residues: CAWSRASTGELFF. The CDR3 DNA sequence: TGTGCCTGGAGCAGGGCTTCCACCGGGGAGCTGTTTTTT.

This clonotype has just a few counts. This sequence joins TRBV4-3 and TRBJ2-4; D may correspond to TRBD1 or TRBD2 (5 bases each). Germline lookup yields CDR1 LGHNA and CDR2 YSLEER. The V end lost 4 bases, the J end lost 7 bases, and 11 bases lay between the germline ends. CDR3 length: 13 amino acids. CDR3 in DNA: TGCGCCAGCAGCCCAACCCGGGACAACATTCAGTACTTC. Protein product: CASSPTRDNIQYF.

J is TRBJ2-7 and V is TRBV20-1; 12 bases line up with TRBD2. CDR1 and CDR2 (germline): DFQATT, SNEGSKA (reference sequence). The ends lost 3 bases at V and 9 bases at J; junction bases unmatched: 6. The CDR3 is 13 residues long. The CDR3 sequence is CSASALAGGGQYF. The CDR3 nucleotides read TGCAGTGCTAGTGCACTAGCGGGGGGCGGGCAGTACTTC.

The CDR3 region is CASSQERQASKPPLHF. The DNA for the CDR3 is TGCGCCAGCAGCCAAGAACGACAGGCCTCAAAACCACCCCTCCACTTT. This sequence joins TRBV4-1 and TRBJ1-6, with a weak D call TRBD1 (6 bases). Trimming cost V 0 bases and J 11 bases, with 17 bases left between them. The CDR3 sequence is 16 residues long. The germline V gene encodes CDR1 MGHRA and CDR2 YSYEKL.

The rearrangement uses TRBV7-2 and TRBJ2-1; D is possibly TRBD1 or TRBD2 (6 bases each). The germline gives CDR1 SGHTA, CDR2 FQGNSA. V was shortened by 2 bases and J by 7 bases, with 18 bases between the two germline ends. The CDR3 loop spans 16 amino acids. CDR3 protein: CASSLRRGVAWNEQFF. Here the CDR3 DNA reads TGTGCCAGCAGCTTAAGAAGGGGGGTAGCGTGGAATGAGCAGTTCTTC.

This clonotype was seen only a few times. The V call is TRBV19, the J call TRBJ1-4; 7 bases match TRBD1. The germline gives CDR1 LNHDA, CDR2 SQIVND (reference sequence). The CDR3 sequence is 15 residues long. V was clipped by 6 bases and J by 8 bases; unmatched bases: 12. The CDR3 nucleotides are TGTGCCAGTAGCCCTGACAGGGTCGGGAGCGAAAAACTGTTTTTT. Translation gives CASSPDRVGSEKLFF.